A selection of T cell receptor beta chains follows, all from one sample in a study of T cell repertoires in aging, cancer and after chemotherapy. TCRdb reanalysed the multiplex PCR reads using MiXCR and keeps one entry per CDR3 protein. The table has 5,000 to 6,000 distinct CDR3 sequences, more than 20% seen once. The sample consisted of blood. The receptors derive from a human donor in good health. The donor label of this sample is uncertain. The CDR3 runs from the conserved cysteine through the conserved F or W.

v_call,j_call,cdr3_aa
TRBV27,TRBJ1-3,CASSLHSGNTIYF
TRBV7-9,TRBJ2-2,CAWGRDGNTGELFF
TRBV12-3/TRBV12-4,TRBJ2-1,CASSLSGYNEQFF
TRBV6-1,TRBJ2-2,CASRRGTGGLGELFF
TRBV20-1,TRBJ1-5,CSARGPGGLGNQPQHF
TRBV12-3/TRBV12-4,TRBJ2-1,CASSPRRYYNEQFF
TRBV2,TRBJ2-3,CASSGTAGVFTDTQYF
TRBV6-6,TRBJ1-2,CASNGNYGYTF
TRBV12-3/TRBV12-4,TRBJ2-7,CASSLNRGVLYF
TRBV4-1,TRBJ2-7,CASSQVEGGEQYF
TRBV6-2/TRBV6-3,TRBJ2-7,CASSYVGYEQYF
TRBV5-6,TRBJ1-4,CASRSGPNTGKLFF
TRBV4-2,TRBJ1-3,CASSQGLFSGNTIYF
TRBV27,TRBJ1-6,CASSLTVPLRTSPLHF